The rows below give T cell receptor beta chains drawn from one sample of a study of T-cell reconstitution after alpha-beta-depleted transplantation in children. TCRdb reanalysed the PCR reads using MiXCR and keeps one entry per CDR3 protein. This table holds about 440,000 distinct CDR3 sequences, approximately 42% found once. The sequencing here drew on PBMCs, taken before TCRalphabeta/CD19-depleted stem cell transplant. Every receptor here comes from a girl aged 2-10 years with aplastic anemia, due to receive a stem cell transplant. CDR3s include the opening cysteine and the closing phenylalanine or tryptophan. Each record gives: J gene, clone size, D gene, V gene, CDR3 protein, CDR3 DNA. D genes are given only for firm matches. Expanded clones are given a class, and other clones once, few, many or no size at all.

>TRBJ1-1|few|-|TRBV6-5
CASSYTGPNTEAFF
TGTGCCAGCAGTTACACAGGGCCGAACACTGAAGCTTTCTTT
>TRBJ2-1|-|TRBD2|TRBV5-8
CASSAGDKRYEQFF
TGTGCCAGCTCTGCGGGAGATAAAAGGTATGAGCAGTTCTTC
>TRBJ2-7|few|-|TRBV20-1
CSAIGLGGYTYEQYF
TGCAGTGCCATAGGGTTGGGGGGATACACCTACGAGCAGTACTTC
>TRBJ2-2|-|-|TRBV12-3/TRBV12-4
CASSARLVPGELFF
TGTGCCAGCAGTGCACGACTAGTGCCCGGGGAGCTGTTTTTT
>TRBJ2-7|-|TRBD1|TRBV11-2
CASTLGDSTYEQYF
TGTGCCAGCACCCTCGGGGACAGCACCTACGAGCAGTACTTC
>TRBJ2-1|few|-|TRBV5-1
CASSLDGASEQFF
TGCGCCAGCAGCTTGGATGGGGCAAGTGAGCAGTTCTTC
>TRBJ2-7|few|-|TRBV3-1
CASSRGGGSYEQYF
TGTGCCAGCAGCCGAGGAGGCGGCTCCTACGAGCAGTACTTC
>TRBJ2-7|-|-|TRBV29-1
CSVELVGSPYEQYF
TGCAGCGTTGAACTTGTAGGGTCCCCCTACGAGCAGTACTTC
>TRBJ2-3|-|-|TRBV15
CATSSFTDTQYF
TGTGCCACCAGCAGTTTCACAGATACGCAGTATTTT
>TRBJ2-2|-|-|TRBV24-1
CATSDAGDTGELFF
TGTGCCACCAGTGACGCAGGTGACACCGGGGAGCTGTTTTTT
>TRBJ1-1|-|-|TRBV3-1
CASSARDKNTEAFF
TGTGCCAGCAGCGCCCGGGACAAGAACACTGAAGCTTTCTTT
>TRBJ2-3|many|TRBD1|TRBV10-1
CASSESTGTDTQYF
TGCGCCAGCAGTGAGTCGACAGGGACAGATACGCAGTATTTT
>TRBJ2-7|-|-|TRBV6-5
CASSYVRRPRYEQYF
TGTGCCAGCAGTTACGTTCGGAGGCCCCGGTACGAGCAGTACTTC
>TRBJ1-6|few|-|TRBV5-5
CASSLDVPSPINSPLHF
TGTGCCAGCAGCTTGGACGTCCCGAGTCCAATTAATTCACCCCTCCACTTT
>TRBJ2-1|-|-|TRBV20-1
CSARRQIYNEQFF
TGCAGTGCTAGAAGGCAGATTTACAATGAGCAGTTCTTC
>TRBJ2-5|-|TRBD1|TRBV9
CASSTGQGGETQYF
TGTGCCAGCAGCACCGGACAGGGGGGAGAGACCCAGTACTTC
>TRBJ2-2|-|-|TRBV7-2
CASSSRTPGPQTGELFF
TGTGCCAGCAGCTCTCGGACTCCCGGGCCTCAAACTGGGGAGCTGTTTTTT
>TRBJ1-1|-|-|TRBV12-3/TRBV12-4
CASRQGWVTEAFF
TGTGCCAGCAGACAGGGTTGGGTCACTGAAGCTTTCTTT
>TRBJ2-2|-|TRBD2|TRBV4-1
CASSQAVAGVTGELFF
TGCGCCAGCAGCCAAGCTGTAGCGGGAGTAACCGGGGAGCTGTTTTTT
>TRBJ1-3|-|-|TRBV5-5
CASSYQPSSGNTIYF
TGTGCCAGCAGCTACCAGCCGAGCTCTGGAAACACCATATATTTT
>TRBJ2-3|once|TRBD1|TRBV5-6
CASSPITGGPSDTQYF
TGTGCCAGCAGCCCAATTACAGGGGGCCCGTCGGATACGCAGTATTTT
>TRBJ2-1|few|TRBD2|TRBV4-1
CASSRILAGENNEQFF
TGCGCCAGCAGCCGTATACTAGCGGGAGAGAACAATGAGCAGTTCTTC
>TRBJ2-5|-|TRBD1|TRBV6-1
CASFGTGAHYQETQYF
TGTGCCAGCTTTGGAACAGGGGCGCATTACCAAGAGACCCAGTACTTC
>TRBJ1-1|-|-|TRBV12-3/TRBV12-4
CASRPRNTEAFF
TGTGCCAGCAGGCCAAGAAACACTGAAGCTTTCTTT
>TRBJ2-2|few|-|TRBV20-1
CSARTGANTGELFF
TGCAGTGCTAGGACGGGGGCGAACACCGGGGAGCTGTTTTTT
>TRBJ2-7|few|TRBD2|TRBV20-1
CSARDRASGSYEQYF
TGCAGTGCTAGAGATCGGGCTAGCGGCTCCTACGAGCAGTACTTC
>TRBJ2-3|few|-|TRBV27
CASSALSPIPSTDTQYF
TGTGCCAGCAGTGCTCTATCCCCGATTCCTAGCACAGATACGCAGTATTTT
>TRBJ1-2|-|-|TRBV18
CASSQLLGDYGYTF
TGTGCCAGCTCACAACTACTGGGCGACTATGGCTACACCTTC
>TRBJ2-3|few|TRBD2|TRBV28
CASSLKRDVLTDTQYF
TGTGCCAGCAGTTTAAAGCGGGACGTCCTCACAGATACGCAGTATTTT
>TRBJ1-1|-|-|TRBV5-1
CASSLLAGTEAFF
TGCGCCAGCAGCTTGCTTGCAGGAACTGAAGCTTTCTTT
>TRBJ1-2|many|TRBD1|TRBV5-1
CASSFNPGQTNYGYTF
TGCGCCAGCAGCTTCAACCCGGGACAGACGAACTATGGCTACACCTTC